These 24 T cell receptor beta chains were all obtained from the same sample, sequenced in a study of T cells in Graves' hyperthyroidism and ophthalmopathy. Amplified regions were TCR beta CDR3 sequences from RNA transcripts. The HTBI primer set served for first-round RT-PCR of the TCR CDR3. One entry per CDR3 protein results from TCRdb running MiXCR on the multiplex PCR reads. The sample records about 250,000 distinct CDR3 sequences, 13% to 15% being singletons. Source material: blood. All receptors derive from a woman aged 50 to 60 with Graves' hyperthyroidism that later progressed to Graves' ophthalmopathy.

This clonotype occurred many times. V is TRBV28 and J is TRBJ1-3; no clear D gene. The CDR3 runs 13 residues. Deletions cut 5 bases from V and 0 bases from J, with 5 bases between. From germline, CDR1 is MDHEN and CDR2 SYDVKM. The CDR3 protein is CASSPYSGNTIYF. The CDR3 DNA reads TGTGCCAGCAGTCCCTACTCTGGAAACACCATATATTTT.

This sequence joins TRBV4-1 and TRBJ1-2; no definite D call. The CDR3 is 14 residues long. Trimming stripped 0 bases from V and 4 bases from J, with 9 bases between. Germline V gene data show CDR1 as MGHRA and CDR2 as YSYEKL. The chain's CDR3 is CASSQDGQVYGYTF. DNA of the CDR3: TGCGCCAGCAGCCAAGATGGGCAGGTCTATGGCTACACCTTC.

The sample holds many counts of this clonotype. V gene TRBV10-3 combines with J gene TRBJ2-1; D unresolved. Between the trimmed V and J ends, which lost 0 bases and 7 bases, there was a span of 4 bases. Germline loops: CDR1 ENHRY, CDR2 SYGVKD. The CDR3 runs to 12 residues. Written as DNA, the CDR3 is TGTGCCATCAGTGAGTCTTCTAATGAGCAGTTCTTC. Protein: CAISESSNEQFF.

This clonotype was seen many times. The chain recombines TRBV11-3 with TRBJ2-1, with D tentatively TRBD2 (5 bases). V was clipped by 1 base and J by 3 bases, with 22 bases between them. The CDR3 is 19 residues long. The germline gives CDR1 SGHNT, CDR2 YENEEA. The CDR3 coding sequence is TGTGCCAGCAGCTTAGGGGTATCACTAGAGGCGGTAAACTACAATGAGCAGTTCTTC. Amino acids: CASSLGVSLEAVNYNEQFF.

This clonotype was counted ten times or more. The chain is built from TRBV5-8 and TRBJ2-5; D might be TRBD2 (5 bases). V shed 0 bases and J shed 5 bases, with 11 bases lying between them. The CDR3 has 14 amino acids. CDR1 and CDR2 from the germline V gene are SGHTS and YDEGEE. CDR3 amino acids: CASSLGGSWETQYF. The CDR3 coding sequence is TGTGCCAGCAGCTTGGGAGGGAGTTGGGAGACCCAGTACTTC.

This clonotype was seen ten or more times. This rearrangement joins TRBV7-2 to TRBJ2-2, with 8 positions matching TRBD1. Germline V gene data show CDR1 as SGHTA and CDR2 as FQGNSA. The CDR3 runs 14 residues. V lost 3 bases to trimming and J lost 6 bases; unmatched junction nucleotides: 3. CDR3 DNA sequence: TGTGCCAGCAGCTTGGACAGGGTGTCCGGGGAGCTGTTTTTT. Amino acids: CASSLDRVSGELFF.

This clonotype was seen ten or more times. V is TRBV28 and J is TRBJ2-7; 7 nucleotides line up with TRBD2. With 5 bases clipped from V and 1 base from J, the junction kept 8 bases outside the gene matches. The CDR3 covers 15 residues. Germline V gene sequence: CDR1 MDHEN, CDR2 SYDVKM. The DNA of the CDR3 is TGTGCCAGCAGTCCGCCGGCGGGACTATCCTACGAGCAGTACTTC. Its protein product is CASSPPAGLSYEQYF. Using reference TRBV28 and TRBJ2-7 for the parts outside the CDR3, the full variable domain is DVKVTQSSRYLVKRTGEKVFLECVQDMDHENMFWYRQDPGLGLRLIYFSYDVKMKEKGDIPEGYSVSREKKERFSLILESASTNQTSMYLCASSPPAGLSYEQYFGPGTRLTVT.

CDR3: CATSRDRNRSSYEQYF. In nucleotides, the CDR3 is TGTGCCACCAGCAGAGATAGGAACAGAAGCTCCTACGAGCAGTACTTC. V and J are TRBV15 and TRBJ2-7; no definite D call. V gave up 0 bases and J gave up 0 bases, with 12 bases separating them. Germline V gene lookup returns CDR1 LNHNV and CDR2 YYDKDF (reference sequence). The CDR3 spans 16 residues.

This clonotype showed up just a few times. The gene calls are TRBV19 and TRBJ2-1, with 9 bases fitting TRBD1. There are 15 residues in the CDR3. V dropped 5 bases and J dropped 3; count of bases not matched to a gene: 5. Looked up from germline, CDR1 is LNHDA and CDR2 is SQIVND (reference sequence). Here the CDR3 DNA reads TGTGCCAGTAGTCATCCGGGACAGGGCTACAATGAGCAGTTCTTC. Translation gives CASSHPGQGYNEQFF.

This clonotype has at least ten counts. V is TRBV3-1 and J is TRBJ2-2; D could derive from TRBD1 or TRBD2 (5 bases each). CDR3 size: 17 residues. Germline assignment: CDR1 LGHDT and CDR2 YNNKEL (reference sequence). Trimming removed 5 bases from V and 0 bases from J, with 16 bases in between. CDR3 nucleotides: TGTGCCAGCAGCTCCCGGGACGGCCGAGCGAACACCGGGGAGCTGTTTTTT. Amino acid sequence: CASSSRDGRANTGELFF.

This clonotype was observed at least ten times. The chain joins TRBV20-1 to TRBJ2-3, with 12 bases that match TRBD2. V lost 0 bases and J lost 6; bases outside the gene matches: 7. Germline V CDR1 and CDR2: DFQATT, SNEGSKA (reference sequence). The CDR3 is made up of 16 amino acids. The CDR3 DNA reads as TGCAGTGCTAGAGATAGGCTAGCGGGAGGGTTGGATACGCAGTATTTT. Protein: CSARDRLAGGLDTQYF.

The rearrangement joins TRBV10-3 to TRBJ1-1; the match to TRBD1 covers 11 bases. CDR1 and CDR2 from the germline V gene are ENHRY and SYGVKD. CDR3 length: 16 amino acids. The V and J ends lost 5 bases and 1 base, in that order; junction bases with no gene match: 6. The CDR3 region has the DNA TGTGCCATCAGTTCAGGGACAGGGGGTGGGAACACTGAAGCTTTCTTT. Protein: CAISSGTGGGNTEAFF.

The chain combines TRBV9 with TRBJ1-6, with 9 bases identical to TRBD1. Germline CDR1 SGDLS, CDR2 YYNGEE. The CDR3 runs 16 residues. Trimming took 1 base from V and 9 from J; bases not matched to a gene: 8. The CDR3 nucleotides are TGTGCCAGCAGCGTAACCGGGACAGGGTTAGGTTCACCCCTCCACTTT. Translating gives CASSVTGTGLGSPLHF.

This clonotype showed up many times. The rearrangement uses TRBV3-1 and TRBJ1-1; maybe TRBD1 (6 bases). This CDR3 has 16 residues. V was shortened by 4 bases and J by 0 bases, with 15 bases between the two germline ends. CDR1 and CDR2 (germline): LGHDT, YNNKEL (reference sequence). CDR3 residues: CASSRAWDNMNTEAFF. Written as DNA, the CDR3 is TGTGCCAGCAGCCGCGCGTGGGACAACATGAACACTGAAGCTTTCTTT.

This clonotype was seen at least ten times. The rearrangement uses TRBV27 and TRBJ2-1, with D maybe TRBD1 (5 bases). Trimming removed 4 bases from V and 8 bases from J, with 9 bases in between. Germline loops: CDR1 MNHEY, CDR2 SMNVEV (reference sequence). This CDR3 spans 12 amino acids. This chain's CDR3 is CASSSRGHEQFF. The CDR3 DNA reads TGTGCCAGCAGTTCTAGGGGCCATGAGCAGTTCTTC.

This clonotype was counted many times. The V gene is TRBV3-1, the J gene TRBJ2-3; D unclear. The CDR3 has 15 residues. Germline loops: CDR1 LGHDT, CDR2 YNNKEL (reference sequence). The V end lost 4 bases, the J end lost 1 base, and 12 bases lay between the germline ends. Here the CDR3 reads CASSLSGIRTDTQYF. The CDR3 DNA sequence: TGTGCCAGCAGCCTGAGTGGGATCCGCACAGATACGCAGTATTTT.

In this sample, this clonotype turned up a few times. The CDR3 is CASSFGLAGAGVYEQYF. CDR3 coding DNA: TGCGCCAGCAGCTTTGGACTAGCGGGAGCAGGGGTCTACGAGCAGTACTTC. V gene TRBV5-1 combines with J gene TRBJ2-7; 13 positions match TRBD2. The CDR3 is made up of 17 amino acids. Trimming at V came to 2 bases and at J to 3 bases, leaving 8 bases not matched to a gene. Germline V gene sequence: CDR1 SGHRS, CDR2 YFSETQ.

This clonotype was detected only a few times. The chain uses TRBV29-1 and TRBJ2-7; weak D call: TRBD1 (6 bases). CDR3 size: 13 residues. V was trimmed by 4 bases and J by 1 base, leaving 11 bases between them. Germline CDR1 and CDR2: SQVTM and ANQGSEA. CDR3 protein: CSVAGQISYEQYF. CDR3 sequence (DNA): TGCAGCGTTGCGGGACAAATTTCCTACGAGCAGTACTTC.

For this clonotype: With a much larger clone just one base away, this may be a read error. The rearrangement uses TRBV6-2 or TRBV6-3 and TRBJ2-3, with a weak D call TRBD2 (5 bases). CDR3 length: 18 residues. Trimming cost V 0 bases and J 5 bases, with 21 bases left between them. Germline V CDR1 and CDR2: MNHEY, SVGEGT. CDR3 sequence reads: CASSYSPPGTSRKDTQYF. The CDR3 DNA reads TGTGCCAGCAGTTACTCCCCTCCGGGAACCTCGAGAAAAGATACGCAGTATTTT.

This clonotype has at least ten counts. This sequence joins TRBV20-1 and TRBJ1-2, with TRBD1 identical over 9 bases. J gave up 3 bases and V 0 bases, and 23 bases lay outside the gene matches. This CDR3 contains 21 residues. The germline V gene has CDR1 DFQATT and CDR2 SNEGSKA (reference sequence). The CDR3 spells CSAREEDRGYDRGWGDYGYTF. The CDR3 coding sequence is TGCAGTGCTAGAGAGGAGGACAGGGGATATGACAGGGGCTGGGGTGACTATGGCTACACCTTC.

The chain employs TRBV19 and TRBJ2-1, with 8 bases that match TRBD2. The trim removed 4 bases at V and 9 bases at J, leaving 8 bases unmatched. The germline V gene encodes CDR1 LNHDA and CDR2 SQIVND (reference sequence). The CDR3 contains 14 residues. Here the CDR3 DNA reads TGTGCCAGTAGTAGCGGGGGGCGGGGCAGTGAGCAGTTCTTC. This encodes CASSSGGRGSEQFF.

This clonotype showed up many times. The chain uses TRBV28 and TRBJ1-1, with D hard to call. This CDR3 spans 13 amino acids. Germline V gives CDR1 MDHEN, CDR2 SYDVKM. V was pared by 7 bases and J by 7 bases, with 16 bases between. The CDR3 coding sequence is TGTGCCAGCACTCCTCCGCAGGCTCGTGAAGCTTTCTTT. Translation: CASTPPQAREAFF. Combining the CDR3 with reference TRBV28 and TRBJ1-1 gives the whole variable domain DVKVTQSSRYLVKRTGEKVFLECVQDMDHENMFWYRQDPGLGLRLIYFSYDVKMKEKGDIPEGYSVSREKKERFSLILESASTNQTSMYLCASTPPQAREAFFGQGTRLTVV.

This clonotype occurred many times. The rearrangement links TRBV12-3 or TRBV12-4 to TRBJ2-2; TRBD2 agrees at 12 bases. There are 15 residues in the CDR3. The J segment lost 3 bases and the V segment lost 6 bases, leaving 2 bases of the junction unmatched. The CDR3 DNA follows: TGTGCCAGCAGACTAGCGGGAGGATACACCGGGGAGCTGTTTTTT. This gives the protein CASRLAGGYTGELFF.

At least ten counts were recorded for this clonotype. The genes are TRBV20-1 and TRBJ1-4; no definite D call. Germline CDR1 DFQATT, CDR2 SNEGSKA (reference sequence). Trimming removed 1 base at V and 4 bases at J, with 13 bases between. The CDR3 runs to 15 residues. The CDR3 DNA is TGCAGTGCTAGAGTTCAGAATCCGGGTAATGAAAAACTGTTTTTT. This sequence encodes CSARVQNPGNEKLFF.